This TCR beta chain comes out of a study of cytomegalovirus exposure and HLA in healthy donors. Findings and limits, study-wide: In a later analysis, TCR beta V- and J-gene trimming was associated with a missense DCLRE1C variant. Some segments of the V type, notably TRBV6-2 and TRBV6-3, were excluded as indistinguishable. The study recorded 160 or so TCR beta chains that were cytomegalovirus-associated. Sequencing depth roughly uniform across donors was assumed in presence/absence analyses.

The PCR employed 60 Vbeta primers together with 13 Jbeta primers. The protocol was immunoSEQ multiplex PCR, while the TCRdb copy is restricted to in-frame clones and leaves out a portion. This table holds roughly 100,000 clones, 78% found once. Concerning this clone itself: Its antigen remains unknown.

Germline V gene sequence: CDR1 SQVTM, CDR2 ANQGSEA. The CDR3 contains 14 residues. The junction had 9 bases not matched to a gene; V was cut back by 5 bases and J by 5 bases. Sequenced material: PBMCs. This receptor was identified in a woman in her forties in good health and CMV-seronegative. The chain is built from TRBV29-1 and TRBJ2-1, with 7 positions matching TRBD2. CDR3 DNA: TGCAGCGTTTCCGCGGGAGCATTTAACAATGAGCAGTTCTTC. Translating it yields CSVSAGAFNNEQFF.